This TCR beta chain was captured by sequencing in a study of early T cells in non-severe SARS-CoV-2 infection. General observations from the study: Sequences matched to VDJdb favored anti-spike CD8 responses, while private and CD4 specificities were missed.

The TCR library protocol attached unique molecular identifiers to the individual cDNA molecules. TCRdb re-derived calls from the 5' RACE reads in MiXCR, one entry per CDR3 protein. Here the sample spans roughly 34,000 distinct CDR3 sequences, 4% to 5% being singletons. This clonotype came up many times. The antigen is undetermined. Germline loops: CDR1 LNHDA, CDR2 SQIVND (reference sequence). Trimming took 6 bases from V and 8 from J; bases not matched to a gene: 12. The CDR3 has 15 amino acids. The gene calls are TRBV19 and TRBJ1-4, with 7 bases that match TRBD1. The sequence derives from an adult who was a healthcare worker with PCR-confirmed SARS-CoV-2 infection or an uninfected control (not recorded which). The sequenced sample was whole blood. CDR3 loop: CASSSSSGGLEKLFF. The CDR3 bases are TGTGCCAGTAGCTCATCTTCAGGGGGTTTGGAAAAACTGTTTTTT.